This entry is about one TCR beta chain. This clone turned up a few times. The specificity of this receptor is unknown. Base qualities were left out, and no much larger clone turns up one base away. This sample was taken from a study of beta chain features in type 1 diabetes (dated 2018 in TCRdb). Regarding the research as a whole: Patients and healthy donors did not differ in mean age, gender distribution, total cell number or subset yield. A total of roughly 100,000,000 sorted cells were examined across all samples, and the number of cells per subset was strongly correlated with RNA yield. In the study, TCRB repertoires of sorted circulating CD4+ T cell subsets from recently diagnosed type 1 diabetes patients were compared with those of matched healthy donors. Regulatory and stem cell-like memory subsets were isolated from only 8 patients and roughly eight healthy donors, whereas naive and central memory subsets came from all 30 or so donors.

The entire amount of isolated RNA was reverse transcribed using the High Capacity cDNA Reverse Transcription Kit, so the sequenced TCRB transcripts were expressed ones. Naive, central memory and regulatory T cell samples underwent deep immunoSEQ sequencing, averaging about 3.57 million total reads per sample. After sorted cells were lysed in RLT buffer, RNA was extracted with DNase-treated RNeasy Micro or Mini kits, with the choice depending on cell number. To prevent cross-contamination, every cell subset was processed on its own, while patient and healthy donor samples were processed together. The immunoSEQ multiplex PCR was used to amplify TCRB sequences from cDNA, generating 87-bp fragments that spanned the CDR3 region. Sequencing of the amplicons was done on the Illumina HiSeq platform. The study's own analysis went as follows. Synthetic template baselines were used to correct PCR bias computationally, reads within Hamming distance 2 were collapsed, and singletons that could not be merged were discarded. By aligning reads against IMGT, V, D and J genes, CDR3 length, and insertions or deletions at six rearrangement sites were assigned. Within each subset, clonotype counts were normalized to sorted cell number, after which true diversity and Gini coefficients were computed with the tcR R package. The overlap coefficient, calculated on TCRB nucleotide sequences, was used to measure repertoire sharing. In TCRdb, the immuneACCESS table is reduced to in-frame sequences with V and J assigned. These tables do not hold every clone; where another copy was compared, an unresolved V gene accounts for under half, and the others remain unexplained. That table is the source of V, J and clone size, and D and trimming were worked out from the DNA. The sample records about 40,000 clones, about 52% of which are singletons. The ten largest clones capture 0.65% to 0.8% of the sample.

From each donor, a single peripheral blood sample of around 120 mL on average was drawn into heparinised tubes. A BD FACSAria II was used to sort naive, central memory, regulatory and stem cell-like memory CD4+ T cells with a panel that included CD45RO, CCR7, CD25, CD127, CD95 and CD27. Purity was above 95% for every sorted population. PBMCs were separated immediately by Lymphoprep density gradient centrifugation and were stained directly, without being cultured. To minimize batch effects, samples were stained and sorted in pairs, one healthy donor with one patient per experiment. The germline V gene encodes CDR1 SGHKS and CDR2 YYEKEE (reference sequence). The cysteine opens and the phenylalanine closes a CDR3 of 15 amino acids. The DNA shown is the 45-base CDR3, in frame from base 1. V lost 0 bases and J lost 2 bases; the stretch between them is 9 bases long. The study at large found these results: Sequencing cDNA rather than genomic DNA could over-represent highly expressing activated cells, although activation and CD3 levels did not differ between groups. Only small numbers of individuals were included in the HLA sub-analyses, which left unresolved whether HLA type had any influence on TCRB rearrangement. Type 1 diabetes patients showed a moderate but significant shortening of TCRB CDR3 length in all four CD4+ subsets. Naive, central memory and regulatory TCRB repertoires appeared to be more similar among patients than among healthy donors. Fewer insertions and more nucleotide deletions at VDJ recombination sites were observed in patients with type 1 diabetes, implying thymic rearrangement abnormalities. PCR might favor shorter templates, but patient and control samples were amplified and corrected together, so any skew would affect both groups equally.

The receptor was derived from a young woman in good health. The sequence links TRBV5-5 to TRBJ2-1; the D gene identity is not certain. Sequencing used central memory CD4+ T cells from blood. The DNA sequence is TGTGCCAGCAGCTTGGAACTTATAACCTACAATGAGCAGTTCTTC. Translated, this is CASSLELITYNEQFF.